This entry lists 20 T cell receptor beta chains sequenced from one sample in a study of monozygotic twins with inflammatory bowel disease. TCRdb re-called the 5' RACE reads and shows each CDR3 protein once, DNA omitted. The sample table includes over 110,000 distinct CDR3 sequences. The sequenced material came from blood. Receptors originate from a human donor with ulcerative colitis or Crohn's disease, or a healthy co-twin of an affected twin (not recorded which).

The rearrangement uses TRBV12-3 or TRBV12-4 and TRBJ2-2; the D call of TRBD1 rests on TCRdb alone, since no DNA is present to check it. The CDR3 spans 17 residues. The CDR3 here is CASSQPAGQGVTGELFF.

The J gene is TRBJ2-4, the V gene TRBV11-2; there is no DNA to check the TCRdb D call of TRBD2. Germline CDR1 SGHAT, CDR2 FQNNGV. The CDR3 consists of 18 residues. CDR3 protein: CASSLTPTSGVTKNIQYF.

The V and J genes are TRBV19 and TRBJ1-5. The germline CDR1 and CDR2 sequences are LNHDA and SQIVND (reference sequence). The CDR3 contains 14 residues. The CDR3 is CASSIGTSNQPQHF.

This chain uses TRBV7-3 with TRBJ2-2. The germline V gene has CDR1 SGHTA and CDR2 FQGTGA. This CDR3 comprises 14 residues. The CDR3 sequence is CASSFFRNTGELFF. The variable domain in full, completed from reference TRBV7-3 and TRBJ2-2, reads GAGVSQTPSNKVTEKGKYVELRCDPISGHTALYWYRQSLGQGPEFLIYFQGTGAADDSGLPNDRFFAVRPEGSVSTLKIQRTERGDSAVYLCASSFFRNTGELFFGEGSRLTVL.

The chain has TRBV3-1 and TRBJ2-2; without DNA, the TCRdb call of TRBD1 cannot be checked. The CDR3 extends over 15 amino acids. CDR1 and CDR2 from the germline V gene are LGHDT and YNNKEL (reference sequence). This chain's CDR3 is CAGGDTGGGTGELFF.

The chain employs TRBV7-6 and TRBJ2-5; TCRdb gives TRBD2 as the D gene, but with no DNA this cannot be confirmed. Germline-derived CDR1 and CDR2 are SGHVS and FNYEAQ. The CDR3 sequence is 12 residues long. CDR3 amino acids: CASRSGEETQYF.

The gene calls are TRBV20-1 and TRBJ1-1. CDR1 is DFQATT, CDR2 SNEGSKA, per germline (reference sequence). This CDR3 region has 15 residues. The CDR3 spells CSAREIGRRNTEAFF.

The chain couples TRBV19 to TRBJ2-1; TCRdb selects TRBD1, and the lack of DNA leaves this call unchecked. Germline assignment: CDR1 LNHDA and CDR2 SQIVND (reference sequence). This CDR3 comprises 16 residues. CDR3 sequence: CASTTPGQGDYNEQFF.

This chain uses TRBV20-1 with TRBJ2-3; TCRdb indicates TRBD1, and absent DNA this call remains unverified. CDR3 size: 11 residues. Germline V lookup: CDR1 DFQATT, CDR2 SNEGSKA (reference sequence). The chain's CDR3 is CSAPRADTQYF.

The chain is built from TRBV12-3 or TRBV12-4 and TRBJ2-3; TCRdb's D call of TRBD2 is untestable without DNA. The CDR3 spans 15 residues. CDR3 residues: CASSLEVLSTDTQYF.

This chain connects TRBV7-2 to TRBJ2-1. Per germline, CDR1 SGHTA and CDR2 FQGNSA. The CDR3 extends over 17 amino acids. The CDR3 spells CASSLVYRATNDNEQFF.

The V call is TRBV27, the J call TRBJ2-1; the D call from TCRdb, TRBD2, cannot be confirmed without DNA. CDR1 and CDR2 from the germline V gene are MNHEY and SMNVEV (reference sequence). The CDR3 length is 16 residues. The CDR3 reads CASSGLLAGGRGEQFF.

The rearrangement uses TRBV7-3 and TRBJ2-3; there is no DNA to check the TCRdb D call of TRBD2. This CDR3 spans 16 amino acids. Germline V gives CDR1 SGHTA, CDR2 FQGTGA. The chain's CDR3 is CASSLGTAARSDTQYF.

V is TRBV7-2 and J is TRBJ2-2. The germline gives CDR1 SGHTA, CDR2 FQGNSA. The CDR3 is made up of 15 amino acids. The chain's CDR3 is CASSLQQLNTGELFF.

The chain joins TRBV27 to TRBJ2-7. The CDR3 loop spans 11 amino acids. The germline gives CDR1 MNHEY, CDR2 SMNVEV (reference sequence). CDR3 loop: CASSHGTMQYF.

The chain has TRBV6-2 or TRBV6-3 and TRBJ2-7; TCRdb returns TRBD1, unconfirmable since there is no DNA. This CDR3 has 16 amino acids. Germline assignment: CDR1 MNHEY and CDR2 SVGEGT. The CDR3 loop is CASSSRRSQSPYEQYF.

This chain links TRBV4-2 with TRBJ2-3. The CDR3 length is 14 residues. Germline V gene data show CDR1 as LGHNA and CDR2 as YNFKEQ. The CDR3 sequence is CASSQDMGTDTQYF.

The rearrangement uses TRBV4-2 and TRBJ2-1; TCRdb selects TRBD2, and the lack of DNA leaves this call unchecked. Per the germline V gene, CDR1 is LGHNA and CDR2 is YNFKEQ. The CDR3 is 16 amino acids. CDR3: CASSPERSAQDNEQFF.

The gene calls are TRBV10-3 and TRBJ2-3; checking the TCRdb D call of TRBD1 is not possible without DNA. In germline, CDR1 is ENHRY, CDR2 SYGVKD. The CDR3 loop spans 16 amino acids. The CDR3 here is CAISESRDRSINTQYF.

The genes are TRBV28 and TRBJ1-1; the TRBD1 assignment by TCRdb is unverifiable without DNA. This CDR3 is built from 13 residues. The germline CDR1 and CDR2 sequences are MDHEN and SYDVKM. The CDR3: CASSPGTSRAAFF.